Shown below are 9 T cell receptor beta chains from a single sample sequenced in a study of spatial heterogeneity in lung cancer. MiXCR was run by TCRdb on the 5' RACE reads, yielding one entry per CDR3 protein. Found here are about 10,000 distinct CDR3 sequences, 23% of them singletons; the top ten hold 3% to 5%. Regarding time point: blood at routine non-recurrence follow-up after resection. Sample: PBMCs, taken at follow-up. Every receptor here comes from a female donor with early-stage non-small cell lung cancer.

The chain is built from TRBV28 and TRBJ2-1; D is undetermined. The length of the CDR3 is 11 residues. Between the trimmed V and J ends, which lost 7 bases and 4 bases, there was a span of 5 bases. Germline V gene data show CDR1 as MDHEN and CDR2 as SYDVKM. The CDR3, as DNA: TGTGCCAGCAACCTTTACAATGAGCAGTTCTTC. This encodes CASNLYNEQFF.

This clonotype is medium-sized. This rearrangement joins TRBV20-1 to TRBJ2-1, with TRBD2 matching over 11 bases. The germline CDR1 and CDR2 sequences are DFQATT and SNEGSKA (reference sequence). The CDR3 contains 15 residues. V lost 1 base, J lost 1 base, and 0 bases stayed unmatched. CDR3 in DNA: TGCAGTGCTAGAGCTAGCGGGAGGTCCTACAATGAGCAGTTCTTC. Translated: CSARASGRSYNEQFF.

The chain combines TRBV27 with TRBJ2-2, with TRBD1 as a possible D gene (6 bases). Germline V gene lookup returns CDR1 MNHEY and CDR2 SMNVEV (reference sequence). The V and J ends lost 2 bases and 4 bases respectively, with 14 bases between them. The length of the CDR3 is 16 residues. The CDR3 DNA sequence: TGTGCCAGCAGTTTAGCAGGGGTGGAGACCACCGGGGAGCTGTTTTTT. Translated, it gives CASSLAGVETTGELFF.

This clonotype has just a few counts. This sequence joins TRBV19 and TRBJ2-5, with TRBD2 matching 8 bases. The CDR3 spans 17 residues. From germline, CDR1 is LNHDA and CDR2 SQIVND (reference sequence). Trimming at V came to 5 bases and at J to 4 bases, leaving 15 bases not matched to a gene. CDR3 in amino acids: CASSPQRESTGPETQYF. The CDR3 DNA is TGTGCCAGTAGTCCTCAGCGGGAGAGTACGGGCCCAGAGACCCAGTACTTC. Drawing the rest from reference TRBV19 and TRBJ2-5, the complete variable domain is DGGITQSPKYLFRKEGQNVTLSCEQNLNHDAMYWYRQDPGQGLRLIYYSQIVNDFQKGDIAEGYSVSREKKESFPLTVTSAQKNPTAFYLCASSPQRESTGPETQYFGPGTRLLVL.

This clonotype was seen a few times. V usage is TRBV29-1 and J usage is TRBJ2-5, with 7 bases lining up with TRBD1. Germline CDR1 reads SQVTM; CDR2 reads ANQGSEA. V shed 0 bases and J 2 bases; nucleotides not matched to a gene: 3. This CDR3 comprises 14 residues. CDR3 sequence reads: CSVEDGTVQETQYF. The CDR3 nucleotides are TGCAGCGTTGAAGATGGGACAGTACAAGAGACCCAGTACTTC.

This clonotype was observed a few times. V gene TRBV28 combines with J gene TRBJ2-3; 9 bases map to TRBD1. The CDR3 has 15 residues. V shed 4 bases and J 4 bases; nucleotides not matched to a gene: 6. The germline V gene has CDR1 MDHEN and CDR2 SYDVKM. This chain's CDR3 is CASSYRGRDPDTQYF. The CDR3 coding sequence is TGTGCCAGCAGTTACAGGGGGCGAGACCCAGATACGCAGTATTTT.

The chain couples TRBV11-2 to TRBJ2-6, with D unclear. The CDR3 extends over 14 amino acids. From germline, CDR1 is SGHAT and CDR2 FQNNGV. Deletions cut 3 bases from V and 3 bases from J, with 6 bases between. The CDR3 here is CASSFIVGANVLTF. The CDR3 nucleotides are TGTGCCAGCAGCTTCATCGTTGGGGCCAACGTCCTGACTTTC.

V usage is TRBV5-8 and J usage is TRBJ2-7, with a weak D call TRBD2 (5 bases). V was clipped by 6 bases and J by 1 base, with 14 bases between them. CDR1 and CDR2 from the germline V gene are SGHTS and YDEGEE. CDR3 length equals 14 residues. CDR3 sequence reads: CASIRAGESYEQYF. For the CDR3, the DNA is TGTGCCAGCATACGGGCCGGGGAGTCCTACGAGCAGTACTTC.

The gene calls are TRBV7-9 and TRBJ2-7; D assignment may be TRBD1 or TRBD2 (5 bases each). Per germline, CDR1 SEHNR and CDR2 FQNEAQ (reference sequence). V lost 5 bases to trimming and J lost 0 bases, with 14 bases between them. This CDR3 region has 15 residues. The CDR3 sequence: CASSRRDRSSYEQYF. CDR3 DNA: TGTGCCAGCAGCCGACGGGACCGAAGCTCCTACGAGCAGTACTTC.